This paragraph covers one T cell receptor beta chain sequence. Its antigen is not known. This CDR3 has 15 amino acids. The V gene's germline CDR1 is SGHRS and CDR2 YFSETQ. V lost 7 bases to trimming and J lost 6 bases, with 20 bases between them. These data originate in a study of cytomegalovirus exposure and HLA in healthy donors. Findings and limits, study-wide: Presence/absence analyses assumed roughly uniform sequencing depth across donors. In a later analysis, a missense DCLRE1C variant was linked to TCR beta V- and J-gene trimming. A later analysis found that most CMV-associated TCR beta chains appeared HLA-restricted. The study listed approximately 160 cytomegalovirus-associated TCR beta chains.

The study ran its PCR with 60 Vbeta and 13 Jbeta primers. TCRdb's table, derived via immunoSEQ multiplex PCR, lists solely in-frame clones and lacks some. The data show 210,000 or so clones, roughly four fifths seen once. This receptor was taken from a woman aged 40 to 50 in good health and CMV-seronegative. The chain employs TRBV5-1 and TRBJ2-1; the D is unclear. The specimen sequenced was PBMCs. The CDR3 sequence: CASFPNSLLFNEQFF. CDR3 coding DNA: TGCGCCAGCTTCCCGAACAGCCTACTCTTCAATGAGCAGTTCTTC.